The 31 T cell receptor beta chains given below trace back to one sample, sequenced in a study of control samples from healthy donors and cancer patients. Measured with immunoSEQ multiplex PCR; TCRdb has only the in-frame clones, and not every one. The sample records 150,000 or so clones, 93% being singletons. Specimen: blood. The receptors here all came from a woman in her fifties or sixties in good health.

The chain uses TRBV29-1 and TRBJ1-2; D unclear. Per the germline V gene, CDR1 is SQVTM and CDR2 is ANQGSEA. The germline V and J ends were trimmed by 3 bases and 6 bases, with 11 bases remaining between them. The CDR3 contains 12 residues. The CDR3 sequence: CSVDSGSDGYTF. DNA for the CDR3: TGCAGCGTTGACTCGGGATCGGATGGCTACACCTTC.

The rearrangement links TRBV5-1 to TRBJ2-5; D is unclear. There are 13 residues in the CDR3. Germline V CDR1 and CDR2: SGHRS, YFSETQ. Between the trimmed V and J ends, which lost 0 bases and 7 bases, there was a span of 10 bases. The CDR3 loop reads CASSLEPKGTQYF. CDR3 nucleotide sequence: TGCGCCAGCAGCTTGGAGCCTAAAGGGACCCAGTACTTC.

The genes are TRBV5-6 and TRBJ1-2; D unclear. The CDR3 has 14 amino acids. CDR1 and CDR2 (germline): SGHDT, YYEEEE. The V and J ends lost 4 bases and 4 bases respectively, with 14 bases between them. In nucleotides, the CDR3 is TGTGCCAGCAGCGGGGTTTCCCTAAGCTATGGCTACACCTTC. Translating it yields CASSGVSLSYGYTF.

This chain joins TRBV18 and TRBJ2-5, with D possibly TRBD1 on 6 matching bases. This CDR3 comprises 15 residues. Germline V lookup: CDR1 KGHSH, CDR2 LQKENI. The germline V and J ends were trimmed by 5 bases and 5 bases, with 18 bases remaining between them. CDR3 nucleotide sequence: TGTGCCAGCTCATCGTCCGGGACACCGGGGGAGACCCAGTACTTC. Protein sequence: CASSSSGTPGETQYF.

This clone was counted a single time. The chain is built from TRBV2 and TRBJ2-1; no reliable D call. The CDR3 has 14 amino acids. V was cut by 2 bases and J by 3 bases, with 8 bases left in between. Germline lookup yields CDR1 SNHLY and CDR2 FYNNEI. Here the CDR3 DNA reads TGTGCCAGCAGTGAAAGGTCCTTCTACAATGAGCAGTTCTTC. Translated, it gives CASSERSFYNEQFF. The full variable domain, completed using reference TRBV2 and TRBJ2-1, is EPEVTQTPSHQVTQMGQEVILRCVPISNHLYFYWYRQILGQKVEFLVSFYNNEISEKSEIFDDQFSVERPDGSNFTLKIRSTKLEDSAMYFCASSERSFYNEQFFGPGTRLTVL.

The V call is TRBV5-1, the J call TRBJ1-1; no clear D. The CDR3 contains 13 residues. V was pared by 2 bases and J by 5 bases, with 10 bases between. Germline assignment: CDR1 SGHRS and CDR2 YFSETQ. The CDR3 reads CASSFLLGTEAFF. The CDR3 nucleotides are TGCGCCAGCAGCTTCCTATTGGGGACTGAAGCTTTCTTT.

This CDR3 reads CASSPTGQGEQYF. The CDR3 DNA is TGTGCCAGCTCACCGACAGGCCAAGGGGAGCAGTACTTC. The genes are TRBV18 and TRBJ2-7; D might be TRBD1 (6 bases). Germline V gene sequence: CDR1 KGHSH, CDR2 LQKENI. The CDR3 totals 13 residues. V gave up 3 bases and J gave up 7 bases, with 13 bases separating them.

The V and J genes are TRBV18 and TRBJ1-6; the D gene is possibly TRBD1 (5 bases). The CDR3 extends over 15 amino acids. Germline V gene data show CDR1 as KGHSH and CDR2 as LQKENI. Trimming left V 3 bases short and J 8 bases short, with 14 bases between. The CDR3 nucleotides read TGTGCCAGCTCACCCAGAGGGGCCCAGTATTCACCCCTCCACTTT. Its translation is CASSPRGAQYSPLHF.

CDR3 amino acids: CASSWGGQGPNEKLFF. DNA of the CDR3: TGCGCCAGCAGCTGGGGGGGACAGGGTCCTAATGAAAAACTGTTTTTT. The chain is built from TRBV5-1 and TRBJ1-4; 9 positions agree with TRBD1. This CDR3 comprises 16 residues. The V gene end was trimmed by 3 bases and the J gene end by 3 bases; junction bases not matched to a gene: 6. Germline lookup yields CDR1 SGHRS and CDR2 YFSETQ.

The CDR3 DNA follows: TGTGCCAGCAGCCTGAAGACAGGGGGGATTTATTCGTACGAGCAGTACTTC. It yields the protein CASSLKTGGIYSYEQYF. The J gene is TRBJ2-7, the V gene TRBV7-8; 9 bases map to TRBD1. Per the germline V gene, CDR1 is SGHVS and CDR2 is FQNEAQ. J lost 4 bases, V lost 5 bases, and 15 bases had no gene match. CDR3 length: 17 residues.

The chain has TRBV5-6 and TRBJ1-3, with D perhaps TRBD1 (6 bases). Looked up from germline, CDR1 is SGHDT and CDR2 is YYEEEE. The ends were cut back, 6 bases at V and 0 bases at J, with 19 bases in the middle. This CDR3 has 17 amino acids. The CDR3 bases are TGTGCCAGCATACGCTTCCGGGACATCCTCTCTGGAAACACCATATATTTT. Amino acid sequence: CASIRFRDILSGNTIYF.

CDR3 in DNA: TGTGCCAGCAGTGCCCGCCCGGGACGGACTAATTCACCCCTCCACTTT. Translation gives CASSARPGRTNSPLHF. This chain links TRBV27 with TRBJ1-6; possible D gene TRBD1, 5 bases. V gave up 5 bases and J gave up 6 bases, with 17 bases separating them. CDR3 length: 16 amino acids. Germline values: CDR1 MNHEY, CDR2 SMNVEV (reference sequence).

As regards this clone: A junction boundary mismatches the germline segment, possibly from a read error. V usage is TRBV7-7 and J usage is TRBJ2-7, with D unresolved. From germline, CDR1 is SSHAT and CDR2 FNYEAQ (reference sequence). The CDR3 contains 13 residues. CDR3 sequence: CASSLRLGYEQYF. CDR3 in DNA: TGTGCTAGCAGCTTGCGGTTGGGATACGAGCAGTACTTC.

The chain's CDR3 is CASSPQRLGGYNSPLHF. In nucleotides, the CDR3 is TGCGCCAGCAGCCCGCAAAGACTCGGGGGCTATAATTCACCCCTCCACTTT. The V call is TRBV4-1, the J call TRBJ1-6; D is perhaps TRBD1 (5 bases). CDR3 length: 17 residues. Germline V lookup: CDR1 MGHRA, CDR2 YSYEKL. Trimming removed 4 bases from V and 3 bases from J, with 16 bases in between.

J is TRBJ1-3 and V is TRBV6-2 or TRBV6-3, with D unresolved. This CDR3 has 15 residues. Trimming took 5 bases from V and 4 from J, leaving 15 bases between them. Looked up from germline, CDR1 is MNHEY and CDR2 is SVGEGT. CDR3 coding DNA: TGTGCCAGCAGTAAGCGGAGGGCACCGGGAAACACCATATATTTT. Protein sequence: CASSKRRAPGNTIYF.

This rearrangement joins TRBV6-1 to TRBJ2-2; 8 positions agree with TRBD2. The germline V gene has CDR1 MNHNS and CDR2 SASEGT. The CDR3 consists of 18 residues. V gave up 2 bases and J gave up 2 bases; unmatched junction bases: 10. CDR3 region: CASSETPAGGGNTGELFF. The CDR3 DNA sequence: TGTGCCAGCAGTGAAACCCCCGCCGGGGGGGGTAACACCGGGGAGCTGTTTTTT.

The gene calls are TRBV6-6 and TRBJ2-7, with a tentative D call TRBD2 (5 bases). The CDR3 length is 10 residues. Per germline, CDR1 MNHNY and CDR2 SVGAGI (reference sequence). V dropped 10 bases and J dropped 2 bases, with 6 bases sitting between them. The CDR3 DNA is TGTGCCACCGGGACCTACGAGCAGTACTTC. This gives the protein CATGTYEQYF.

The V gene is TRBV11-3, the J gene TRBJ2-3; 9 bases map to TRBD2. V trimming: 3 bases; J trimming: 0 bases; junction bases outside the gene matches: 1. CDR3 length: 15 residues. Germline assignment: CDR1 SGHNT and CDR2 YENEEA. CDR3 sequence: CASSFLAGSTDTQYF. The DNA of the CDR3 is TGTGCCAGCAGCTTTCTAGCGGGGAGCACAGATACGCAGTATTTT.

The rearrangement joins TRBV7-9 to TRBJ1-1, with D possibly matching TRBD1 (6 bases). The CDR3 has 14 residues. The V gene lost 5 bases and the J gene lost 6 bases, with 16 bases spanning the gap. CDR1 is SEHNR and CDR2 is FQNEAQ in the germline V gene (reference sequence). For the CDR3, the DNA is TGTGCCAGCAGCCCAAAAGGGGGTAGGGCTGAAGCTTTCTTT. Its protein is CASSPKGGRAEAFF.

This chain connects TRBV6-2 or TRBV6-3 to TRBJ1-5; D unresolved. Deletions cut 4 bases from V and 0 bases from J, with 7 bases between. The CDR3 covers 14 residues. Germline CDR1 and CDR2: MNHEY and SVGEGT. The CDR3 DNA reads TGTGCCAGCAGTTTCTTTAATAGCAATCAGCCCCAGCATTTT. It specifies CASSFFNSNQPQHF.

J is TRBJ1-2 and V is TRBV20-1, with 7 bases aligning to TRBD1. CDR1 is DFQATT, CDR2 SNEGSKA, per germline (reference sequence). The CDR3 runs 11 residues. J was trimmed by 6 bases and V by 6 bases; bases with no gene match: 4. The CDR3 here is CSAERGHGYTF. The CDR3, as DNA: TGCAGTGCGGAGAGGGGGCATGGCTACACCTTC.

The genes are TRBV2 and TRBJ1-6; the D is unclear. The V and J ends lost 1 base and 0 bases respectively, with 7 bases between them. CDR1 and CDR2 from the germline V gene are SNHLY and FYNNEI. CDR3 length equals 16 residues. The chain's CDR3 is CASSEGGSSYNSPLHF. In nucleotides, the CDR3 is TGTGCCAGCAGTGAAGGGGGAAGCTCCTATAATTCACCCCTCCACTTT.

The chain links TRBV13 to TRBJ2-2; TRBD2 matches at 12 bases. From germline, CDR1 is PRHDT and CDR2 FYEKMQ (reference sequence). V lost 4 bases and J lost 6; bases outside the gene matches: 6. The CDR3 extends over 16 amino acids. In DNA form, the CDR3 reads TGTGCCAGCAGCTCCGCGGCTAGCGGGGGGGCCGGGGAGCTGTTTTTT. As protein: CASSSAASGGAGELFF.

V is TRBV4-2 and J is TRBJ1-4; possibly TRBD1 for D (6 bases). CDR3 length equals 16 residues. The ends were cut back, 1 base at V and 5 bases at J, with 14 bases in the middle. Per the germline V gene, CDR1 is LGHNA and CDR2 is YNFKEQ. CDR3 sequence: CASSQGAGVGNEKLFF. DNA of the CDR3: TGTGCCAGCAGCCAAGGGGCAGGGGTCGGGAATGAAAAACTGTTTTTT.

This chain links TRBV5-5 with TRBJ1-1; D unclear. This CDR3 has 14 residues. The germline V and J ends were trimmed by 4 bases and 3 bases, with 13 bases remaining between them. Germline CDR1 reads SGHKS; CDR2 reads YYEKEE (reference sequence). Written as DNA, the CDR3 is TGTGCCAGCAGCCTCGGTGGGTCCGACACTGAAGCTTTCTTT. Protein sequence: CASSLGGSDTEAFF.

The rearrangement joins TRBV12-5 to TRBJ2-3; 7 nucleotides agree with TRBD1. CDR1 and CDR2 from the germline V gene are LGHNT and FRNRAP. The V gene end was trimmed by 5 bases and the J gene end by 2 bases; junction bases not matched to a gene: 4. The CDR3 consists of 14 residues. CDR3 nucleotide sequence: TGTGCTAGTGGTCGGGACAGCAACACAGATACGCAGTATTTT. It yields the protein CASGRDSNTDTQYF.

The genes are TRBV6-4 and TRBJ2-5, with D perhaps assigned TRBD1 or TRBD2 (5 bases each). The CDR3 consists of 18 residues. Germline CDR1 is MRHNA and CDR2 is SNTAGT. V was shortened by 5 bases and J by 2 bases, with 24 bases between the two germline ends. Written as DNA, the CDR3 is TGTGCCAGCAGTCAACGCAATACACCGGGACGGTGGCAAGAGACCCAGTACTTC. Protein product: CASSQRNTPGRWQETQYF.

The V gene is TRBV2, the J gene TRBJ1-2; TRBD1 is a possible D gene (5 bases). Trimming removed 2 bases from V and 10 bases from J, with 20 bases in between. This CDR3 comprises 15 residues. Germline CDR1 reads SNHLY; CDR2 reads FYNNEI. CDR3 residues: CASSESNFGAWDYTF. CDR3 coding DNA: TGTGCCAGCAGTGAATCAAACTTCGGGGCTTGGGACTACACCTTC.

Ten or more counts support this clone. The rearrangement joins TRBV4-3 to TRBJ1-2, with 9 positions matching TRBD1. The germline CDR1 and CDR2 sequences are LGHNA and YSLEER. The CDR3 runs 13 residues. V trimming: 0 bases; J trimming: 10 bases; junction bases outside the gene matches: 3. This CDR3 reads CASSQDGDRVYTF. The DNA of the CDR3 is TGCGCCAGCAGCCAAGATGGGGACAGGGTCTACACCTTC.

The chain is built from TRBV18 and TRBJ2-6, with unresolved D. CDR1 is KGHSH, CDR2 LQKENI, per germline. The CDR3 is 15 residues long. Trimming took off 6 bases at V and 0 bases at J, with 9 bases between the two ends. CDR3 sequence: CASSRGSSGANVLTF. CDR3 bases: TGTGCCAGCTCCCGAGGAAGCTCTGGGGCCAACGTCCTGACTTTC.

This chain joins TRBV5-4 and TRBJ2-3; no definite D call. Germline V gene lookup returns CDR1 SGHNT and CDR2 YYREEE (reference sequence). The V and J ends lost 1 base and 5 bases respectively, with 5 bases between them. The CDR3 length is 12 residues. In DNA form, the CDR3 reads TGTGCCAGCAGCTTGCCAGGAGATACGCAGTATTTT. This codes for CASSLPGDTQYF.